Presented here are 11 T cell receptor beta chains from one specimen sequenced in a study of post-analysis software for immune sequencing data. Unique molecular identifiers were built into the TCR beta cDNA libraries. TCRdb analysed the PCR reads with MiXCR anew, one entry per CDR3 protein. The sample lists about 770,000 distinct CDR3 sequences; about half were seen once. No antigen is known for these receptors. Overall study findings and caveats: In patients, TRBV5-6, TRBV5-1 and TRBV20-1 belonged to four or five TRBV segments found more frequently than in controls.

Sequencing was performed on blood. The receptors stem from a girl aged 10 to 17 with multiple sclerosis.

V gene TRBV12-3 or TRBV12-4 combines with J gene TRBJ2-3; D gene unclear. The CDR3 loop spans 12 amino acids. Trimming removed 6 bases from V and 6 bases from J, with 10 bases in between. CDR3 DNA sequence: TGTGCCAGCAGCGAAACAGCGGATACGCAGTATTTT. Translating it yields CASSETADTQYF.

This clonotype turned up a few times. The J gene is TRBJ2-5, the V gene TRBV28, with a possible D match to TRBD2 (5 bases). Germline lookup yields CDR1 MDHEN and CDR2 SYDVKM. The CDR3 runs 15 residues. V was trimmed by 2 bases and J by 1 base, leaving 11 bases between them. The CDR3 sequence: CASSLMADFQETQYF. CDR3 nucleotide sequence: TGTGCCAGCAGTTTAATGGCGGACTTCCAAGAGACCCAGTACTTC.

This chain joins TRBV6-6 and TRBJ2-7, with D tentatively TRBD1 (6 bases). The germline V gene has CDR1 MNHNY and CDR2 SVGAGI (reference sequence). The CDR3 consists of 14 residues. The V gene lost 6 bases and the J gene lost 0 bases, with 12 bases spanning the gap. As DNA, the CDR3 is TGTGCCAGCAGGGACGGACAGTCCTCCTACGAGCAGTACTTC. Amino acids: CASRDGQSSYEQYF.

The rearrangement uses TRBV6-5 and TRBJ2-7; 8 nucleotides align to TRBD2. This CDR3 is built from 14 residues. Germline CDR1 reads MNHEY; CDR2 reads SVGAGI. V lost 6 bases, J lost 5 bases, and 9 bases stayed unmatched. DNA for the CDR3: TGTGCCAGCAGGGGGAGCGGGAGCCCCCACGAGCAGTACTTC. This codes for CASRGSGSPHEQYF.

The J gene is TRBJ2-7, the V gene TRBV6-1; 10 bases are a match to TRBD2. V shed 8 bases and J 2 bases; nucleotides not matched to a gene: 3. Germline assignment: CDR1 MNHNS and CDR2 SASEGT. The CDR3 spans 13 residues. In DNA, the CDR3 is TGTGCCAGCGGAGCGGGAGGGACCTACGAGCAGTACTTC. The encoded protein is CASGAGGTYEQYF.

V and J are TRBV5-1 and TRBJ2-7; the match to TRBD1 covers 12 bases. Gene TRBJ2-5 matches the end of the DNA better, so the J call may be wrong. The CDR3 covers 17 residues. CDR1 SGHRS and CDR2 YFSETQ come from the germline V gene. The CDR3 region has the DNA TGCGCCAGCAGCGCAAACCCCGGGACAGGGGGCGTGAAGACCCAGTACTTC. Translation: CASSANPGTGGVKTQYF.

The genes are TRBV7-9 and TRBJ1-1; D gene uncertain. The V gene's germline CDR1 is SEHNR and CDR2 FQNEAQ (reference sequence). This CDR3 comprises 16 residues. V was shortened by 0 bases and J by 1 base, with 12 bases between the two germline ends. Here the CDR3 reads CASSLAERPKNTEAFF. CDR3 sequence (DNA): TGTGCCAGCAGCTTAGCTGAAAGACCTAAGAACACTGAAGCTTTCTTT.

The table lists this clonotype with a few counts. The chain links TRBV6-1 to TRBJ2-4; perhaps TRBD2 as D (5 bases). The CDR3 is made up of 16 amino acids. The germline V gene encodes CDR1 MNHNS and CDR2 SASEGT. The V and J ends lost 6 bases and 2 bases respectively, with 17 bases between them. The CDR3 reads CASSALPGGTKNIQYF. The CDR3 DNA is TGTGCCAGCAGCGCGCTTCCCGGAGGTACCAAAAACATTCAGTACTTC.

The chain carries TRBV7-6 and TRBJ2-1; 8 nucleotides line up with TRBD2. The ends lost 5 bases at V and 3 bases at J; junction bases unmatched: 6. The CDR3 is made up of 15 amino acids. Germline CDR1 is SGHVS and CDR2 is FNYEAQ. In DNA form, the CDR3 reads TGTGCCAGCAGCGGACTTAGCGGGAACTACAATGAGCAGTTCTTC. Protein: CASSGLSGNYNEQFF.

This clonotype was observed a few times. The chain has TRBV3-1 and TRBJ2-3; TRBD2 might be the D (5 bases). There are 14 residues in the CDR3. V lost 7 bases, J lost 0 bases, and 11 bases lay in between. Per the germline V gene, CDR1 is LGHDT and CDR2 is YNNKEL (reference sequence). The CDR3 here is CASIKSGSTDTQYF. The CDR3 nucleotides are TGTGCCAGCATCAAAAGCGGTAGCACAGATACGCAGTATTTT.

The chain recombines TRBV12-3 or TRBV12-4 with TRBJ1-1; D unresolved. The CDR3 contains 14 residues. The V and J ends lost 3 bases and 1 base respectively, with 9 bases between them. The chain's CDR3 is CASSFQASNTEAFF. CDR3 DNA: TGTGCCAGCAGTTTCCAGGCCTCGAACACTGAAGCTTTCTTT.